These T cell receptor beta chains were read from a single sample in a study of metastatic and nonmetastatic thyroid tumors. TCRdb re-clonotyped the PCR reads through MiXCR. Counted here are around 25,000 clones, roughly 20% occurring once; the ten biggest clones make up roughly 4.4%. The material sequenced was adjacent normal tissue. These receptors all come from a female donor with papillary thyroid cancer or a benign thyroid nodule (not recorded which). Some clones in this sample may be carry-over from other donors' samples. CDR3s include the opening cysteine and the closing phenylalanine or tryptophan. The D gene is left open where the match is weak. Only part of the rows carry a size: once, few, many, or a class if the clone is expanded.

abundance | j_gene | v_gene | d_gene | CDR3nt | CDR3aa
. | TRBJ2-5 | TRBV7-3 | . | TGTGCCAGAAGATTAACTAGATCGGGGCAAGAGACCCAGTACTTC | CARRLTRSGQETQYF
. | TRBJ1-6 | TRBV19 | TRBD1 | TGTGCCAGTAGTCTCCAGCCGGGACAGGTCCCCCACTTT | CASSLQPGQVPHF
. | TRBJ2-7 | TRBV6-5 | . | TGTGCCAGCAGTTACTCGAAAGACTACGAGCAGTACTTC | CASSYSKDYEQYF
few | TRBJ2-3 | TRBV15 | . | TGTGCCACCAGCAGAGATGCGAGCACAGATACGCAGTATTTT | CATSRDASTDTQYF
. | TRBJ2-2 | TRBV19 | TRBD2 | TGTGCCAGGGACCCGGGACTAGCGGAAAGACCCAACGGGGAGCTGTTTTTT | CARDPGLAERPNGELFF
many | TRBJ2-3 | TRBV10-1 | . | TGCGCCAGCAGTGGACTAGATCACACAGATACGCAGTATTTT | CASSGLDHTDTQYF
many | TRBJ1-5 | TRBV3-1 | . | TGTGCCAGCAGTCCCGGACGGAGGGAGCCCCAGCATTTT | CASSPGRREPQHF
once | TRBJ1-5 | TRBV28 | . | TGTGTCAGCAGACAGCCGGATGGGCTTAATCAGCCCCAGCATTTT | CVSRQPDGLNQPQHF
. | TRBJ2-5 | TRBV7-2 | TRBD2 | TGTGCCAGCAGCGTGGGTGGGAGGGGAGGGGAGACCCAGTACTTC | CASSVGGRGGETQYF
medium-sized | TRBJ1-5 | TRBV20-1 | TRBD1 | TGCAGTGTCCCGGACAGGGGGCGGCAGCCCCAGCATTTT | CSVPDRGRQPQHF
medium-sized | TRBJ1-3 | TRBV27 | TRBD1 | TGTGCCAGCCGACAGGGGGCAGGAAACACCATATATTTT | CASRQGAGNTIYF
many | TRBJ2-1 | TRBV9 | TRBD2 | TGTGCCAGCAGCTCCAGAACTAGCGGGATCAGGAATGAGCAGTTCTTC | CASSSRTSGIRNEQFF
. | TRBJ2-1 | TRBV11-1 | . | TGTGCCAGCAGCCTATACAATGAGCGGTTCTTC | CASSLYNERFF
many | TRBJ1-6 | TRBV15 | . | TGTGCCACCGCGACAGCCTATAATTCACCCCTCCACTTT | CATATAYNSPLHF
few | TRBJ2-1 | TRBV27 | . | TGTGCCAGCACGTCATCTGAAGGAACTTCCTATAATGAGCAGTTCTTC | CASTSSEGTSYNEQFF
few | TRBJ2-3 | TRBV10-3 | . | TGTGCCGGGGAGGAGGGGGACCGAAGGTGCACAGATACGCAGTATTTT | CAGEEGDRRCTDTQYF
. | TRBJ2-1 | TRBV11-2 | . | TGTGCCAGCAGCCATTTCCGGGAACGCTACAATGAGCAGTTCTTC | CASSHFRERYNEQFF
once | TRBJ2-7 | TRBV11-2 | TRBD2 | TGTGCCAGCAGCTTATCCCTAGCGGTCGCCTACGAGCGGTACTTC | CASSLSLAVAYERYF
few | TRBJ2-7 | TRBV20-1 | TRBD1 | TGCAGTGCTAGAGATTTTCGGACAGGGGGCTACGAGCAGTACTTC | CSARDFRTGGYEQYF
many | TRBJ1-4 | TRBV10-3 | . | TGTGCCATCAGTGAGTTGGAACAGGAACGGGAAAAACTGTTTTTT | CAISELEQEREKLFF
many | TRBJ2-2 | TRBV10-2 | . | TGCGCCAGCAGCGAAACGGACGGGTCCGGGGAGCTGTTTTTT | CASSETDGSGELFF
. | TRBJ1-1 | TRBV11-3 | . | TGTGCCAGCAGGGTTATGTCAAACAACACTGAAGCTTTCTTT | CASRVMSNNTEAFF
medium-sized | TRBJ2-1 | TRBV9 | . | TGTGCCAGCAGCCCCCGGGACCCAGAGCAGTTCTTC | CASSPRDPEQFF
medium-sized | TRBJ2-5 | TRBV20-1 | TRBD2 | TGCAGTGCTAGATTTAGCGGGAGGGAACAAGAGACCCAGTACTTC | CSARFSGREQETQYF
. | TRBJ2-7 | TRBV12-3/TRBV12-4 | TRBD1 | TGTGCCAGCAGTCTGGGACAGGGGAGTTCTGAGCAGTACTTC | CASSLGQGSSEQYF
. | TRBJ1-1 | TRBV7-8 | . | TGTGCCTGCAGCTTAGAGTACACTGAAACTTTCTTT | CACSLEYTETFF
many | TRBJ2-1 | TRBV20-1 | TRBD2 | TGCAGTGCTAGTGGACTAGCGGGACAAGACAATGAGCAGTTCTTC | CSASGLAGQDNEQFF
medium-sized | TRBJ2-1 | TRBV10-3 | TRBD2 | TGTGCCATCAGTGAGGCGGGAGGCCAATCAAATGAGCAGTTCTTC | CAISEAGGQSNEQFF
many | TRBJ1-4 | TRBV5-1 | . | TGCGCCAGCAGCTTGGACATGGAAAAACTGTTTTTT | CASSLDMEKLFF
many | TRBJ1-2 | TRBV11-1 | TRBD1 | TGTGCCACTCCGGCAGGGGGCCCCCTGGCTAACTATGGCTACACCTTC | CATPAGGPLANYGYTF
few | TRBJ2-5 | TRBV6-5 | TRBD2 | TGTGCCAGCAGTTACCGCCCTGAACAGCGGGAGCAAGAGACCCAGTACTTC | CASSYRPEQREQETQYF
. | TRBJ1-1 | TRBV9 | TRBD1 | TGTGCCAGCAGCGCAGTCCACCAGGGGGCGAACACTGAAGCTTTCTTT | CASSAVHQGANTEAFF
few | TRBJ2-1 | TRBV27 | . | TGTGCCAGCAGTTCCACCCACCGTCAGGGTGATGAGCAGTTCTTC | CASSSTHRQGDEQFF
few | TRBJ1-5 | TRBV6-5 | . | TGTGCCAGCGAGTTTAGGGGCCGCAATCAGCCCCAGCATTTT | CASEFRGRNQPQHF
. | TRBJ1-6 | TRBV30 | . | TGTGCCGGATCCTCCCCAGGGATGAGGAATTCACCCCACCACTTT | CAGSSPGMRNSPHHF
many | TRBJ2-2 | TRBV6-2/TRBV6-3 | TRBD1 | TGTGCCAGCAGTTCCTTGGGACAGGGGGACACCGGGGAGCTGTTTTTT | CASSSLGQGDTGELFF
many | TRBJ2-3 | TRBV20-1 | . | TGCAGTGCTAGCGGGAGCACAGATACGCAGTATTTT | CSASGSTDTQYF
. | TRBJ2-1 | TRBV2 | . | TGTGCCAGCAGTGAACGGGGACTCTTACGAGATGAGCAGTTCTTC | CASSERGLLRDEQFF
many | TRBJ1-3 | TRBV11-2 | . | TGTGCCAGCAGCTTAGGAGTTTCGGGAAACACCATATATTTT | CASSLGVSGNTIYF
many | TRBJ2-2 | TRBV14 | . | TGTGCCAGCAGCCAAGAAAAAAGACGGGCAGGAGGAACCGGGGAGCTGTTTTTT | CASSQEKRRAGGTGELFF
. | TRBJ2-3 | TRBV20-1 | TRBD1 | TGCAGTGCTAGAGATCACGACAGGGAGACAGATACGCAGTATTTT | CSARDHDRETDTQYF
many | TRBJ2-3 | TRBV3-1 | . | TGTGCCAGCAGCCAAGAGCTTAAGCGGGGCACAGATACGCAGTATTTT | CASSQELKRGTDTQYF
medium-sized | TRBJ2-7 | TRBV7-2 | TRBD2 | TGTGCCAGCAGCTTAGGGGGGGGAGTAGCCTACGAGCAGTACTTC | CASSLGGGVAYEQYF
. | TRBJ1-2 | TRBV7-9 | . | TGTGCCAGCAGCCCTTCGGCAACGAACTATGGCTACACCTTC | CASSPSATNYGYTF
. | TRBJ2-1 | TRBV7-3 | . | TGTGCCAGCAGCTTAGGGTCTGGGATCGGAGATGAGCAGTTCTTC | CASSLGSGIGDEQFF
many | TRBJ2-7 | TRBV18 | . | TGTGCCAGCTCACCTGTGAGCTCCTACGAGCAGTACTTC | CASSPVSSYEQYF
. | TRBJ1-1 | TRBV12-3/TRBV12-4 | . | TGTGCCAGCAGTTCACAGAGAAAAGCTTTCTTT | CASSSQRKAFF
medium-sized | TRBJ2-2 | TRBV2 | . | TGTGCCAGCAAGCGACACACGAACACCGGGGAGCTGTTTTTT | CASKRHTNTGELFF
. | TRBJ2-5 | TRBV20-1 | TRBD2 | TGCAGTGCTTCAACCTCAGCGGGAGTGGGGAGGGGGACCCAGTACTTC | CSASTSAGVGRGTQYF
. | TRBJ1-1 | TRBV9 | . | TGTGCCAGCAGCGTAGAACCGACAGGAACTGAATCTTTCTTT | CASSVEPTGTESFF
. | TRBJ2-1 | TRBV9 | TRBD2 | TGTGCCAGCAGCGTAAGCCTCCAGCTGGGTAGCGGGGCTAATGAGCAGTTCTTC | CASSVSLQLGSGANEQFF
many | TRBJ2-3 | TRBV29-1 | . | TGCAGCGTCCGCACTACTACCCGGGGCACAGATACGCAGTATTTT | CSVRTTTRGTDTQYF
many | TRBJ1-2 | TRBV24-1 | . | TGTGCCACCAGTGATTTGAAGGGTGGCTACACCTTC | CATSDLKGGYTF